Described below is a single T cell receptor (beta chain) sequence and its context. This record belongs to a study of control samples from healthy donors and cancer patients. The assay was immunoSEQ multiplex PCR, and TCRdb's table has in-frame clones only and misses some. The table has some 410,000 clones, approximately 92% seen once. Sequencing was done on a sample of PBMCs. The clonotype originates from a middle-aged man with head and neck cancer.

Written as DNA, the CDR3 is TGTGCCAGCAGCCGCGCGGGGAATGAAAAACTGTTTTTT. Encoded protein: CASSRAGNEKLFF. This chain joins TRBV7-8 and TRBJ1-4; D is unclear. Looked up from germline, CDR1 is SGHVS and CDR2 is FQNEAQ. V was clipped by 5 bases and J by 5 bases, with 9 bases between them. The CDR3 loop spans 13 amino acids.